The 30 T cell receptor beta chains below all came from one sample that was sequenced in a study of OX40 agonist ivuxolimab in advanced cancers. Measured with immunoSEQ multiplex PCR; TCRdb has only the in-frame clones, and not every one. The repertoire holds 25,000 to 30,000 clones, around 80% seen once, with 15% in the top ten. Source: CD4+ or CD8+ T cells sorted from blood, taken in a trial of the OX40 agonist ivuxolimab. The receptors were sampled from an adult with an advanced solid tumor such as melanoma, head and neck, liver or kidney cancer.

This clone was observed a single time. The genes are TRBV9 and TRBJ2-3; 11 nucleotides align to TRBD2. V lost 3 bases and J lost 2; bases outside the gene matches: 5. The CDR3 extends over 16 amino acids. Germline CDR1 is SGDLS and CDR2 is YYNGEE. The CDR3 DNA is TGTGCCAGCAGCGCAAGACTAGCGGGGCACACAGATACGCAGTATTTT. This sequence encodes CASSARLAGHTDTQYF.

V gene TRBV14 combines with J gene TRBJ2-4; no clear D. Trimming took 1 base from V and 1 from J, leaving 11 bases between them. Germline lookup yields CDR1 SGHDN and CDR2 FVKESK. There are 16 residues in the CDR3. The CDR3 DNA is TGTGCCAGCAGCCAAGTCTCTGGTCTGGCCAAAAACATTCAGTACTTC. Translation: CASSQVSGLAKNIQYF.

This chain joins TRBV27 and TRBJ2-5; 7 nucleotides agree with TRBD1. Per the germline V gene, CDR1 is MNHEY and CDR2 is SMNVEV (reference sequence). V lost 4 bases and J lost 1; bases outside the gene matches: 12. The CDR3 contains 17 residues. CDR3 DNA sequence: TGTGCCAGCAGTTCTCACTTTGACAGGGTACCCCAAGAGACCCAGTACTTC. It is translated as CASSSHFDRVPQETQYF.

The chain employs TRBV19 and TRBJ1-1, with 10 bases matching TRBD1. The germline V gene encodes CDR1 LNHDA and CDR2 SQIVND (reference sequence). The CDR3 covers 13 residues. Trimming took 6 bases from V and 3 from J; bases not matched to a gene: 1. Here the CDR3 reads CASRGQGYTEAFF. CDR3 nucleotide sequence: TGTGCCAGTAGGGGACAGGGGTACACTGAAGCTTTCTTT.

The rearrangement links TRBV5-1 to TRBJ2-3; D ambiguous. Trimming removed 1 base from V and 0 bases from J, with 15 bases in between. Germline V gene data show CDR1 as SGHRS and CDR2 as YFSETQ. This CDR3 comprises 17 residues. The CDR3 DNA sequence: TGCGCCAGCAGCTTGCGTCGAGCCAGAGCTAGCACAGATACGCAGTATTTT. Translation: CASSLRRARASTDTQYF. Full variable domain (rest looked up from reference TRBV5-1 and TRBJ2-3): KAGVTQTPRYLIKTRGQQVTLSCSPISGHRSVSWYQQTPGQGLQFLFEYFSETQRNKGNFPGRFSGRQFSNSRSEMNVSTLELGDSALYLCASSLRRARASTDTQYFGPGTRLTVL.

This sequence joins TRBV7-9 and TRBJ2-3; D ambiguous. Per the germline V gene, CDR1 is SEHNR and CDR2 is FQNEAQ (reference sequence). V was pared by 5 bases and J by 6 bases, with 18 bases between. The CDR3 loop spans 15 amino acids. DNA of the CDR3: TGTGCCAGCAGCCCGGAGCAGCAAGGCTCTGATACGCAGTATTTT. As protein: CASSPEQQGSDTQYF. Together with reference TRBV7-9 and TRBJ2-3, the CDR3 gives the full variable domain: DTGVSQNPRHKITKRGQNVTFRCDPISEHNRLYWYRQTLGQGPEFLTYFQNEAQLEKSRLLSDRFSAERPKGSFSTLEIQRTEQGDSAMYLCASSPEQQGSDTQYFGPGTRLTVL.

V is TRBV6-5 and J is TRBJ2-3; no firm D call. Germline assignment: CDR1 MNHEY and CDR2 SVGAGI. V lost 2 bases, J lost 3 bases, and 9 bases lay in between. The CDR3 is 14 residues long. This chain's CDR3 is CASSYGVGTDTQYF. In DNA form, the CDR3 reads TGTGCCAGCAGTTACGGGGTGGGGACAGATACGCAGTATTTT.

The chain has TRBV29-1 and TRBJ1-3; no clear D. V lost 4 bases to trimming and J lost 4 bases, with 11 bases between them. In germline, CDR1 is SQVTM, CDR2 ANQGSEA. The CDR3 contains 13 residues. CDR3 sequence (DNA): TGCAGCGTTGCGAAGTCCGCCGGAAACACCATATATTTT. It yields the protein CSVAKSAGNTIYF.

This sequence joins TRBV11-2 and TRBJ2-5, with no clear D. The germline V gene encodes CDR1 SGHAT and CDR2 FQNNGV. This CDR3 spans 11 amino acids. V gave up 4 bases and J gave up 10 bases, with 10 bases separating them. CDR3 region: CASSSRQVQYF. The CDR3 DNA is TGTGCCAGCAGCTCCCGCCAGGTCCAGTACTTC.

The genes are TRBV10-1 and TRBJ1-6, with TRBD1 matching over 7 bases. The CDR3 extends over 15 amino acids. Germline values: CDR1 WNHNN, CDR2 SYGVQD (reference sequence). Trimming removed 7 bases from V and 8 bases from J; junction bases left unmatched: 11. The CDR3 here is CASTNLTGSYSPLHF. The CDR3 DNA reads as TGCGCCAGCACCAACTTGACAGGGAGTTATTCACCCCTCCACTTT.

V is TRBV2 and J is TRBJ2-5, with 8 bases matching TRBD2. V was pared by 6 bases and J by 2 bases, with 11 bases of the junction left unmatched. This CDR3 has 16 amino acids. The germline V gene has CDR1 SNHLY and CDR2 FYNNEI. The CDR3, as DNA: TGTGCCAGCAGAGAACTTACCGGGACTAGGCAAGAGACCCAGTACTTC. It is translated as CASRELTGTRQETQYF.

The V and J genes are TRBV13 and TRBJ2-7; possible D gene TRBD1, 6 bases. Trimming took 3 bases from V and 1 from J, leaving 7 bases between them. CDR1 and CDR2 (germline): PRHDT, FYEKMQ (reference sequence). The CDR3 has 13 residues. CDR3 sequence: CASSLDSSYEQYF. The CDR3 nucleotides are TGTGCCAGCAGCTTGGACAGTTCCTACGAGCAGTACTTC.

The chain recombines TRBV5-8 with TRBJ1-4, with D perhaps matching TRBD1 (5 bases). The germline V gene encodes CDR1 SGHTS and CDR2 YDEGEE. The CDR3 spans 15 residues. With 2 bases removed from V and 4 bases from J, the gap between germline ends came to 12 bases. CDR3 region: CASSLLQEFNEKLFF. DNA of the CDR3: TGTGCCAGCAGCTTACTACAGGAGTTTAATGAAAAACTGTTTTTT.

This chain joins TRBV11-3 and TRBJ2-2; TRBD1 matches at 9 bases. Germline lookup yields CDR1 SGHNT and CDR2 YENEEA. The length of the CDR3 is 15 residues. J gave up 3 bases and V 4 bases, and 3 bases lay outside the gene matches. The CDR3 DNA follows: TGTGCCAGCAGCTCCACAGGGGGCTACACCGGGGAGCTGTTTTTT. Protein: CASSSTGGYTGELFF.

This clone was observed a few times. DNA for the CDR3: TGTGCCAGCAGTGCCCGATGGGGGCACGGTCCCTACGAGCAGTACTTC. Its translation is CASSARWGHGPYEQYF. This chain links TRBV9 with TRBJ2-7; a possible D gene is TRBD1 (6 bases). The CDR3 length is 16 residues. Germline CDR1 is SGDLS and CDR2 is YYNGEE. V shed 5 bases and J shed 2 bases, with 20 bases lying between them.

This chain joins TRBV5-1 and TRBJ2-7, with D tentatively TRBD1 (5 bases). Germline-derived CDR1 and CDR2 are SGHRS and YFSETQ. V gave up 5 bases and J gave up 3 bases, with 9 bases separating them. There are 12 residues in the CDR3. CDR3 protein: CASRTDSYEQYF. DNA of the CDR3: TGCGCCAGCAGGACAGACAGCTACGAGCAGTACTTC.

The gene calls are TRBV11-3 and TRBJ2-5; D not resolved. The CDR3 covers 11 residues. V lost 8 bases and J lost 4, with 8 bases in between. Germline V gene lookup returns CDR1 SGHNT and CDR2 YENEEA. CDR3 DNA: TGTGCCAGCGGGGTGCGAGAGACCCAGTACTTC. Translating gives CASGVRETQYF.

This chain links TRBV10-2 with TRBJ2-3; 7 bases are a match to TRBD2. Trimming at V came to 0 bases and at J to 0 bases, leaving 9 bases not matched to a gene. The germline CDR1 and CDR2 sequences are WSHSY and SAAADI. This CDR3 contains 18 residues. CDR3 region: CASSESNRLASSTDTQYF. The CDR3 DNA sequence: TGCGCCAGCAGTGAGTCGAATAGACTAGCCTCCAGCACAGATACGCAGTATTTT.

The chain recombines TRBV2 with TRBJ2-7; 8 bases match TRBD1. Looked up from germline, CDR1 is SNHLY and CDR2 is FYNNEI. The CDR3 has 15 amino acids. Trimming at V came to 9 bases and at J to 1 base, leaving 11 bases not matched to a gene. CDR3 sequence: CARGAGGGVSYEQYF. CDR3 sequence (DNA): TGTGCCAGAGGGGCAGGGGGCGGGGTATCCTACGAGCAGTACTTC.

The chain is built from TRBV5-6 and TRBJ1-1; possibly TRBD1 for D (6 bases). The CDR3 has 14 residues. Germline V gene lookup returns CDR1 SGHDT and CDR2 YYEEEE. V dropped 1 base and J dropped 1 base, with 8 bases sitting between them. CDR3 loop: CASSLIRGNTEAFF. The CDR3 coding sequence is TGTGCCAGCAGCTTGATCAGGGGGAACACTGAAGCTTTCTTT.

The chain combines TRBV11-2 with TRBJ1-2; D may be TRBD1 (5 bases). V was pared by 0 bases and J by 5 bases, with 10 bases between. The CDR3 is made up of 14 amino acids. Germline V gene sequence: CDR1 SGHAT, CDR2 FQNNGV. This CDR3 reads CASSLETDTYGYTF. The DNA for the CDR3 is TGTGCCAGCAGCTTAGAAACGGACACATATGGCTACACCTTC. The whole variable domain, remainder taken from reference TRBV11-2 and TRBJ1-2, is EAGVAQSPRYKIIEKRQSVAFWCNPISGHATLYWYQQILGQGPKLLIQFQNNGVVDDSQLPKDRFSAERLKGVDSTLKIQPAKLEDSAVYLCASSLETDTYGYTFGSGTRLTVV.

This chain uses TRBV6-1 with TRBJ2-1; 10 bases match TRBD1. Losses at the gene ends were 7 bases for V and 2 bases for J; bases not matched to a gene: 5. Germline V gives CDR1 MNHNS, CDR2 SASEGT. The CDR3 is 15 residues long. This chain's CDR3 is CASIPGQGTYNEQFF. The CDR3 DNA sequence: TGTGCCAGCATCCCGGGACAGGGGACCTACAATGAGCAGTTCTTC.

The chain is built from TRBV11-3 and TRBJ2-1; 16 bases fit TRBD2. The CDR3 totals 19 residues. Germline CDR1 SGHNT, CDR2 YENEEA. Trimming removed 1 base from V and 5 bases from J; junction bases left unmatched: 8. The CDR3 DNA reads as TGTGCCAGCAGCTTAGTTGGGACTAGCGGGGGGGCACGAAACAATGAGCAGTTCTTC. This translates into CASSLVGTSGGARNNEQFF.

J is TRBJ1-5 and V is TRBV27, with D perhaps TRBD1 (5 bases). The CDR3 extends over 15 amino acids. Trimming took off 3 bases at V and 0 bases at J, with 9 bases between the two ends. Germline assignment: CDR1 MNHEY and CDR2 SMNVEV (reference sequence). The CDR3 is CASSFSGDSNQPQHF. The CDR3 DNA is TGTGCCAGCAGTTTTTCGGGGGATAGCAATCAGCCCCAGCATTTT.

This sequence joins TRBV30 and TRBJ1-6, with D uncertain. The CDR3 has 13 amino acids. The V end lost 6 bases, the J end lost 7 bases, and 13 bases lay between the germline ends. CDR1 and CDR2 from the germline V gene are GTSNPN and SVGIG (reference sequence). The CDR3 region is CACSSDGNSPLHF. CDR3 nucleotide sequence: TGTGCCTGCTCTTCGGATGGCAATTCACCCCTCCACTTT.

This clone appeared a few times. The chain links TRBV7-6 to TRBJ2-5; 12 nucleotides match TRBD1. The CDR3 is 15 residues long. Germline V gene data show CDR1 as SGHVS and CDR2 as FNYEAQ. Trimming at V came to 5 bases and at J to 4 bases, leaving 5 bases not matched to a gene. The CDR3 region has the DNA TGTGCCAGCAGCCATCCGGGACAGGGGGCAGAGACCCAGTACTTC. The encoded protein is CASSHPGQGAETQYF. The entire variable domain, with the rest obtained from reference TRBV7-6 and TRBJ2-5, is as follows: GAGVSQSPRYKVTKRGQDVALRCDPISGHVSLYWYRQALGQGPEFLTYFNYEAQQDKSGLPNDRFSAERPEGSISTLTIQRTEQRDSAMYRCASSHPGQGAETQYFGPGTRLLVL.

The chain carries TRBV30 and TRBJ2-3; tentatively, D is TRBD1 (7 bases). The germline gives CDR1 GTSNPN, CDR2 SVGIG (reference sequence). This CDR3 region has 15 residues. Trimming removed 2 bases from V and 2 bases from J, with 14 bases in between. CDR3 loop: CAWSRGRGDTDTQYF. CDR3 DNA: TGTGCCTGGAGTAGGGGCAGGGGGGACACAGATACGCAGTATTTT.

The chain carries TRBV13 and TRBJ2-3, with TRBD1 matching 9 bases. The CDR3 runs 15 residues. With 5 bases clipped from V and 3 bases from J, the junction kept 6 bases outside the gene matches. Germline-derived CDR1 and CDR2 are PRHDT and FYEKMQ (reference sequence). The CDR3 DNA reads as TGTGCCAGCAGCCGGGACAGGGTGGGTACAGATACGCAGTATTTT. Protein sequence: CASSRDRVGTDTQYF.

The chain uses TRBV11-3 and TRBJ1-1; D is ambiguous. CDR3 length: 13 residues. Trimming took off 5 bases at V and 4 bases at J, with 11 bases between the two ends. CDR1 is SGHNT, CDR2 YENEEA, per germline. This chain's CDR3 is CASSPTVGTEAFF. CDR3 DNA sequence: TGTGCCAGCAGCCCGACCGTGGGCACTGAAGCTTTCTTT.

The chain combines TRBV5-4 with TRBJ2-5; D call uncertain. Germline V gene data show CDR1 as SGHNT and CDR2 as YYREEE (reference sequence). This CDR3 has 11 amino acids. With 1 base removed from V and 4 bases from J, the gap between germline ends came to 2 bases. CDR3: CASSLRETQYF. CDR3 DNA: TGTGCCAGCAGCTTGAGAGAGACCCAGTACTTC.